The source of this T cell receptor (beta chain) is a study of molecular identifiers for immune sequencing clone quantification. With V trimmed by 6 bases and J by 4 bases, 0 bases remained unmatched. The CDR3 extends over 12 amino acids. Germline values: CDR1 SNHLY, CDR2 FYNNEI. A single record per CDR3 protein comes from TCRdb applying MiXCR to the PCR reads. The data contain 490,000 or so distinct CDR3 sequences, 25% of them seen just once; the ten biggest clones take up just over 0.75%. Only a few counts were recorded for this clonotype. No antigen is known for it. Study outcomes and limitations: Effector cells had over 99% of their molecules in clones above 20 RNA copies, while naive cells had under 1%.

The sequence was collected from a human donor in good health. Some libraries in this study had Jurkat cell RNA spiked in. Sequencing was performed on naive CD8+ T cells from blood, with Jurkat cell RNA spiked in. Subset described: FACS-sorted CD8+CD4-CCR7+CD45RA+ naive T cells. The chain joins TRBV2 to TRBJ1-5, with TRBD1 matching 7 bases. CDR3 nucleotide sequence: TGTGCCAGCAGGGACAGGAATCAGCCCCAGCATTTT. This translates into CASRDRNQPQHF.